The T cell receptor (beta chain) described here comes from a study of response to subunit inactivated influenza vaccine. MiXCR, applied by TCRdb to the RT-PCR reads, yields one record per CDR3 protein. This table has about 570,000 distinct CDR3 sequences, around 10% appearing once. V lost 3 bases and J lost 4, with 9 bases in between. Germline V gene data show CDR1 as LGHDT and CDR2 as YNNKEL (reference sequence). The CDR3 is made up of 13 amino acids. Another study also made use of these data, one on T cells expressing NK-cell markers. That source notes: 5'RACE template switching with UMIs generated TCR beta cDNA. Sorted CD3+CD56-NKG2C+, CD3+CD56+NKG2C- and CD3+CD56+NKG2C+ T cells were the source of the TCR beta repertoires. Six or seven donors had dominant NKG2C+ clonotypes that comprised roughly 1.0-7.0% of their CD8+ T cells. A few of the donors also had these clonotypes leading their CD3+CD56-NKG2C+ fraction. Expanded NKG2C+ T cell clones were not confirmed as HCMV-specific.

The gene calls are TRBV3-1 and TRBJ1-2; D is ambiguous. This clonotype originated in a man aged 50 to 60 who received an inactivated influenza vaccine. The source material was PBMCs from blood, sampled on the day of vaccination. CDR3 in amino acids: CASSHRKVYGYTF. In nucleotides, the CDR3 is TGTGCCAGCAGCCACAGGAAAGTCTATGGCTACACCTTC. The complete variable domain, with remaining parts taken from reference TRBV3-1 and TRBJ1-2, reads DTAVSQTPKYLVTQMGNDKSIKCEQNLGHDTMYWYKQDSKKFLKIMFSYNNKELIINETVPNRFSPKSPDKAHLNLHINSLELGDSAVYFCASSHRKVYGYTFGSGTRLTVV.